This T cell receptor (beta chain) was identified during a study of breast tumors, draining lymph nodes, adjacent tissues. The V end lost 5 bases, the J end lost 4 bases, and 15 bases lay between the germline ends. Per germline, CDR1 SGHVS and CDR2 FNYEAQ. The CDR3 loop spans 16 amino acids. Each CDR3 protein gets one entry after TCRdb re-called the multiplex PCR reads with MiXCR. The sample has approximately 100,000 distinct CDR3 sequences, more than 30% seen once; the top ten hold 5.5% to 6%. The lymph nodes were axillary draining lymph nodes from breast cancer patients. The table lists this clonotype with many counts.

This clonotype was obtained from a female donor with breast cancer. Some clones in this sample may be carry-over from other donors' samples. V and J are TRBV7-6 and TRBJ2-6; D not resolved. Sample: axillary lymph node tissue. The CDR3 region is CASSPEVLGGANVLTF. CDR3 coding DNA: TGTGCCAGCAGCCCCGAGGTGCTGGGAGGGGCCAACGTCCTGACTTTC.